Shown below are 24 T cell receptor beta chains from a single sample sequenced in a study of T cells in localized non-small cell lung cancer. The method was immunoSEQ multiplex PCR; TCRdb's version includes in-frame clones alone and lacks a portion of them. The repertoire includes 7,500 to 10,000 clones, around two fifths of them detected once, and 3.8% sits in the top ten. This sample comprised lymph node tissue, obtained before any cancer treatment. The origin of the receptors is a woman aged 35-70 years with stage I lung adenocarcinoma.

CDR3 sequence reads: CASSLVVRGRGDTQYF. The CDR3 nucleotides are TGTGCCAGCAGCTTGGTGGTCAGGGGGCGAGGAGATACGCAGTATTTT. This sequence joins TRBV7-5 and TRBJ2-3; the table's TRBD1 call for D was not verified on the DNA. TRBV7-5 constitutes a pseudogene. This CDR3 comprises 16 residues.

The chain couples TRBV18 to TRBJ2-7; tentative D call: TRBD2 (6 bases). The CDR3 has 12 residues. Germline values: CDR1 KGHSH, CDR2 LQKENI. The V gene lost 3 bases and the J gene lost 6 bases, with 9 bases spanning the gap. CDR3 in amino acids: CASSPGGVEQYF. CDR3 coding DNA: TGTGCCAGCTCACCCGGAGGGGTCGAGCAGTACTTC.

This clone was counted a single time. This chain connects TRBV9 to TRBJ1-3, with D hard to call. V was pared by 0 bases and J by 1 base, with 5 bases between. The CDR3 has 14 amino acids. CDR1 and CDR2 from the germline V gene are SGDLS and YYNGEE. DNA for the CDR3: TGTGCCAGCAGCGTAGAGGCTTCTGGAAACACCATATATTTT. It encodes CASSVEASGNTIYF.

The rearrangement joins TRBV9 to TRBJ1-2; D is perhaps TRBD1 (5 bases). V was shortened by 5 bases and J by 4 bases, with 15 bases between the two germline ends. This CDR3 comprises 14 residues. Germline V gene sequence: CDR1 SGDLS, CDR2 YYNGEE. The CDR3 protein is CASSIGQLLYGYTF. The CDR3 nucleotides read TGTGCCAGCAGTATAGGACAACTCCTCTATGGCTACACCTTC.

The chain combines TRBV8-2 with TRBJ1-6; TRBD1, the D gene given by the table, was not confirmed from the DNA. TRBV8-2 is described as a pseudogene. CDR3 length: 13 residues. The CDR3 loop is CASKQGVDSPLHF. The CDR3 nucleotides read TGTGCCAGCAAGCAGGGGGTTGATTCACCCCTCCACTTT.

The V and J genes are TRBV6-8 and TRBJ2-3; D gene uncertain. V gave up 4 bases and J gave up 11 bases, with 13 bases separating them. This CDR3 comprises 12 residues. Germline CDR1 and CDR2: MNHGY and SAAAGT. CDR3 bases: TGTGCCAGCAGTTCTACCGGAGACAAGCAGTATTTT. This translates into CASSSTGDKQYF.

The chain couples TRBV30 to TRBJ1-2; D call uncertain. The germline CDR1 and CDR2 sequences are GTSNPN and SVGIG (reference sequence). The CDR3 runs 12 residues. V was cut by 5 bases and J by 10 bases, with 17 bases left in between. DNA of the CDR3: TGTGCCTGGCAATCCTCCGGGCCCCACTACACCTTC. It yields the protein CAWQSSGPHYTF. Together with reference TRBV30 and TRBJ1-2, the CDR3 gives the full variable domain: SQTIHQWPATLVQPVGSPLSLECTVEGTSNPNLYWYRQAAGRGLQLLFYSVGIGQISSEVPQNLSASRPQDRQFILSSKKLLLSDSGFYLCAWQSSGPHYTFGSGTRLTVV.

V usage is TRBV19 and J usage is TRBJ2-2; 7 positions match TRBD1. Germline V lookup: CDR1 LNHDA, CDR2 SQIVND (reference sequence). The CDR3 sequence is 14 residues long. The trim removed 5 bases at V and 5 bases at J, leaving 5 bases unmatched. The CDR3 DNA reads TGTGCCAGTAGTCGGGACAGCGGAACCGGGGAGCTGTTTTTT. Translation gives CASSRDSGTGELFF.

This clone was found a few times. The chain uses TRBV6-8 and TRBJ1-1; D call uncertain. V was shortened by 1 base and J by 0 bases, with 9 bases between the two germline ends. This CDR3 contains 15 residues. In germline, CDR1 is MNHGY, CDR2 SAAAGT. CDR3 DNA sequence: TGTGCCAGCAGTTACTGGAGTACATTGAACACTGAAGCTTTCTTT. Translation: CASSYWSTLNTEAFF.

The chain combines TRBV18 with TRBJ1-3; D is unclear. Germline loops: CDR1 KGHSH, CDR2 LQKENI. V was trimmed by 0 bases and J by 1 base, leaving 4 bases between them. CDR3 length: 14 amino acids. For the CDR3, the DNA is TGTGCCAGCTCACCACCCCAATCTGGAAACACCATATATTTT. It specifies CASSPPQSGNTIYF.

This chain joins TRBV12-5 and TRBJ2-3; 9 nucleotides line up with TRBD1. Germline V gene data show CDR1 as LGHNT and CDR2 as FRNRAP. With V trimmed by 2 bases and J by 1 base, 13 bases remained unmatched. CDR3 size: 19 residues. CDR3 coding DNA: TGTGCTAGTGGTTTGTGGGACAGGGAGATTTGGGGCGGCACAGATACGCAGTATTTT. Translating gives CASGLWDREIWGGTDTQYF.

The rearrangement links TRBV1 to TRBJ1-5; the DNA was not compared with TRBD1, the D call given in the table. TRBV1 is classified as a pseudogene. There are 17 residues in the CDR3. Here the CDR3 DNA reads TGCGCCAGCAGCCAAGATTTAACAGGGGAGGACGATCAGCCCCAGCATTTT. It is translated as CASSQDLTGEDDQPQHF.

The CDR3 DNA reads as TGTGCCAGTAGTATTACACCAGACAGGGACTACGGGGAGCTGTTTTTT. The encoded protein is CASSITPDRDYGELFF. The gene calls are TRBV19 and TRBJ2-2; D is perhaps TRBD1 or TRBD2 (7 bases each). The CDR3 totals 16 residues. Germline CDR1 reads LNHDA; CDR2 reads SQIVND (reference sequence). Trimming shortened V by 3 bases and J by 7 bases, and 18 bases separated the two germline ends.

The table lists this clone with a few counts. The V and J genes are TRBV6-8 and TRBJ1-1; D remains unclear. CDR1 and CDR2 from the germline V gene are MNHGY and SAAAGT. This CDR3 spans 13 amino acids. V dropped 8 bases and J dropped 1 base, with 11 bases sitting between them. CDR3 DNA: TGTGCCAGCCAGGCGGTGCAGAACACTGAAGCTTTCTTT. Translation: CASQAVQNTEAFF.

This clone was detected only a few times. The CDR3 DNA sequence: TGTGCCAGCAGTGTGGCGACAGGTGTTATTCAGCCCCAGCATTTT. As protein: CASSVATGVIQPQHF. The rearrangement links TRBV9 to TRBJ1-5; possible D gene TRBD1, 6 bases. Germline V gene data show CDR1 as SGDLS and CDR2 as YYNGEE. V was pared by 5 bases and J by 6 bases, with 18 bases between. The CDR3 totals 15 residues. Complete variable domain (other parts from reference TRBV9 and TRBJ1-5): DSGVTQTPKHLITATGQRVTLRCSPRSGDLSVYWYQQSLDQGLQFLIQYYNGEERAKGNILERFSAQQFPDLHSELNLSSLELGDSALYFCASSVATGVIQPQHFGDGTRLSIL.

Within the sample, this clone is medium-sized (0.01 to 0.1%). The chain carries TRBV11-3 and TRBJ1-2, with D tentatively TRBD1 (6 bases). The CDR3 is made up of 15 amino acids. Between the trimmed V and J ends, which lost 5 bases and 5 bases, there was a span of 18 bases. CDR1 SGHNT and CDR2 YENEEA come from the germline V gene. The DNA of the CDR3 is TGTGCCAGCAGCAATGCGGGCAGGGGAACGTATGGCTACACCTTC. Its translation: CASSNAGRGTYGYTF.

This chain links TRBV18 with TRBJ2-5, with 7 bases matching TRBD1. The CDR3 sequence is 14 residues long. V dropped 4 bases and J dropped 5; count of bases not matched to a gene: 7. Germline V gene lookup returns CDR1 KGHSH and CDR2 LQKENI. The CDR3 is CASSRTGNGETQYF. CDR3 DNA sequence: TGTGCCAGCTCACGGACAGGAAACGGGGAGACCCAGTACTTC. The variable domain in full, with the rest retrieved from reference TRBV18 and TRBJ2-5, is NAGVMQNPRHLVRRRGQEARLRCSPMKGHSHVYWYRQLPEEGLKFMVYLQKENIIDESGMPKERFSAEFPKEGPSILRIQQVVRGDSAAYFCASSRTGNGETQYFGPGTRLLVL.

This clone was recorded a few times. The chain carries TRBV15 and TRBJ2-6; possibly TRBD1 or TRBD2 for D (5 bases each). Germline CDR1 and CDR2: LNHNV and YYDKDF (reference sequence). Trimming pared 8 bases from V and 0 bases from J, leaving 11 bases between. There are 15 residues in the CDR3. The CDR3 loop reads CATRGRYSGANVLTF. DNA for the CDR3: TGTGCCACCCGGGGACGGTACTCTGGGGCCAACGTCCTGACTTTC.

In this sample, this clone turned up a few times. The chain uses TRBV9 and TRBJ2-1, with a tentative D call TRBD1 (6 bases). Germline assignment: CDR1 SGDLS and CDR2 YYNGEE. CDR3 length equals 15 residues. V shed 0 bases and J shed 5 bases, with 12 bases lying between them. The CDR3 bases are TGTGCCAGCAGCGTAGAGTGGGGGCCTAACAATGAGCAGTTCTTC. This encodes CASSVEWGPNNEQFF.

The chain couples TRBV28 to TRBJ1-2; possibly TRBD1 for D (5 bases). Germline CDR1 and CDR2: MDHEN and SYDVKM. This CDR3 is built from 13 residues. Trimming took 3 bases from V and 3 from J, leaving 8 bases between them. The CDR3 loop reads CASSFSRDYGYTF. The CDR3 coding sequence is TGTGCCAGCAGTTTCAGCAGGGACTATGGCTACACCTTC.

CDR3 residues: CASSLIGQGTEAFF. The CDR3 nucleotides are TGCGCCAGCAGCTTGATCGGACAGGGTACTGAAGCTTTCTTT. The rearrangement joins TRBV5-1 to TRBJ1-1, with 8 bases identical to TRBD1. V gave up 1 base and J gave up 5 bases; unmatched junction bases: 4. Germline loops: CDR1 SGHRS, CDR2 YFSETQ. The CDR3 covers 14 residues.

The chain links TRBV19 to TRBJ2-4; D is perhaps TRBD2 (7 bases). This CDR3 comprises 15 residues. The germline CDR1 and CDR2 sequences are LNHDA and SQIVND (reference sequence). The V and J ends lost 5 bases and 3 bases respectively, with 14 bases between them. CDR3 in amino acids: CASSSPGGLKNIQYF. In DNA, the CDR3 is TGTGCCAGTAGTTCGCCCGGGGGGCTCAAAAACATTCAGTACTTC.

Only a few counts were recorded for this clone. This sequence joins TRBV25-1 and TRBJ1-1; D unclear. V lost 0 bases and J 6 bases, leaving 11 bases between the germline ends. CDR1 is MGHDK and CDR2 is SYGVNS in the germline V gene. The CDR3 extends over 14 amino acids. The CDR3 protein is CASSEYPSGSEAFF. CDR3 DNA sequence: TGTGCCAGCAGTGAATATCCCTCGGGGTCTGAAGCTTTCTTT.

The V gene is TRBV11-3, the J gene TRBJ2-5, with 7 bases fitting TRBD2. The CDR3 sequence is 16 residues long. Trimming took 5 bases from V and 1 from J; bases not matched to a gene: 10. Germline CDR1 SGHNT, CDR2 YENEEA. Here the CDR3 reads CASSPAARGIQETQYF. CDR3 coding DNA: TGTGCCAGCAGCCCCGCGGCGCGGGGGATCCAAGAGACCCAGTACTTC.